The 14 T cell receptor beta chains presented below share a single source sample, sequenced in a study of a mutant IDH1 vaccine in newly diagnosed glioma. Their specific antigens are unknown. This sample's time point: week 5, during vaccination. What each vaccine dose contained was 300 ug of mutant IDH1 20-mer peptide, accompanied by topical imiquimod. Libraries were prepared by immunoSEQ multiplex PCR; TCRdb keeps only in-frame clonotypes and omits some of them. There are around 56,000 clones in the sample; 70% to 85% occur only once, and 3% to 3.5% lies in the top ten. Sequenced here: PBMCs, sampled from a glioma patient whose treatment included an IDH1 peptide vaccine. The receptor set was obtained from a woman between 18 and 29 years old with glioma. Some clones in this sample may be carry-over from other donors' samples.

This chain uses TRBV29-1 with TRBJ2-4; TRBD1 might be the D (6 bases). Germline CDR1 SQVTM, CDR2 ANQGSEA. V was pared by 6 bases and J by 7 bases, with 16 bases between. The CDR3 length is 13 residues. The CDR3 sequence is CSVGTGTQNIQYF. DNA of the CDR3: TGCAGCGTGGGCACAGGGACCCAGAACATTCAGTACTTC.

The rearrangement uses TRBV18 and TRBJ1-1; no clear D gene. The CDR3 length is 16 residues. The V gene lost 5 bases and the J gene lost 4 bases, with 20 bases spanning the gap. CDR1 KGHSH and CDR2 LQKENI come from the germline V gene. DNA for the CDR3: TGTGCCAGCTCATCGTACGGGGTTAATAGCGGCACTGAAGCTTTCTTT. It specifies CASSSYGVNSGTEAFF. Filled out from reference TRBV18 and TRBJ1-1, the complete variable domain reads NAGVMQNPRHLVRRRGQEARLRCSPMKGHSHVYWYRQLPEEGLKFMVYLQKENIIDESGMPKERFSAEFPKEGPSILRIQQVVRGDSAAYFCASSSYGVNSGTEAFFGQGTRLTVV.

The chain recombines TRBV9 with TRBJ2-7; tentatively, D is TRBD1 (5 bases). V was shortened by 0 bases and J by 1 base, with 17 bases between the two germline ends. CDR3 length equals 17 residues. CDR1 and CDR2 (germline): SGDLS, YYNGEE. CDR3 amino acids: CASSVEFGQGPSYEQYF. CDR3 sequence (DNA): TGTGCCAGCAGCGTAGAATTCGGGCAGGGCCCTTCCTACGAGCAGTACTTC.

The rearrangement joins TRBV9 to TRBJ2-2; either TRBD1 or TRBD2 may fit D (5 bases each). The CDR3 is made up of 15 amino acids. Looked up from germline, CDR1 is SGDLS and CDR2 is YYNGEE. Trimming removed 5 bases at V and 3 bases at J, with 14 bases between. This CDR3 reads CASRTGTKDTGELFF. The CDR3 DNA reads TGTGCCAGCAGAACCGGGACGAAGGACACCGGGGAGCTGTTTTTT.

V gene TRBV5-1 combines with J gene TRBJ2-2; 7 bases line up with TRBD2. The CDR3 has 15 residues. Trimming removed 0 bases from V and 3 bases from J; junction bases left unmatched: 2. Germline-derived CDR1 and CDR2 are SGHRS and YFSETQ. The CDR3 is CASSLGGGYTGELFF. CDR3 DNA sequence: TGCGCCAGCAGCTTGGGCGGGGGATACACCGGGGAGCTGTTTTTT.

V gene TRBV19 combines with J gene TRBJ2-6; D unresolved. Germline V gives CDR1 LNHDA, CDR2 SQIVND (reference sequence). Trimming took 6 bases from V and 4 from J, leaving 4 bases between them. The CDR3 runs 12 residues. Here the CDR3 reads CASRGGANVLTF. The CDR3 DNA reads TGTGCCAGTAGAGGGGGGGCCAACGTCCTGACTTTC.

The rearrangement uses TRBV9 and TRBJ1-1; D gene uncertain. V lost 7 bases and J 4 bases, leaving 23 bases between the germline ends. Germline V lookup: CDR1 SGDLS, CDR2 YYNGEE. The CDR3 consists of 16 residues. For the CDR3, the DNA is TGTGCCAGCGGCCCGACGGTTACTTCAGCGGGCACTGAAGCTTTCTTT. Its translation: CASGPTVTSAGTEAFF.

This clone was recorded once. This rearrangement joins TRBV5-4 to TRBJ2-1; D might be TRBD2 (6 bases). With 0 bases removed from V and 0 bases from J, the gap between germline ends came to 16 bases. The CDR3 totals 18 residues. The germline CDR1 and CDR2 sequences are SGHNT and YYREEE (reference sequence). The CDR3: CASSLEAGIPYSYNEQFF. The CDR3 DNA reads TGTGCCAGCAGCTTGGAAGCGGGTATACCCTACTCCTACAATGAGCAGTTCTTC.

For the CDR3, the DNA is TGTGCCAGCAGTGAAGCTCCAGGGAGAGGAAAGACCCAGTACTTC. Amino acids: CASSEAPGRGKTQYF. The J gene is TRBJ2-5, the V gene TRBV6-1; D could derive from TRBD1 or TRBD2 (5 bases each). Germline V gene lookup returns CDR1 MNHNS and CDR2 SASEGT. Between the trimmed V and J ends, which lost 0 bases and 6 bases, there was a span of 14 bases. The CDR3 has 15 amino acids.

CDR3 sequence: CATSRDRRGFDEQFF. As DNA, the CDR3 is TGTGCCACCAGCAGAGATCGACGCGGGTTCGATGAGCAGTTCTTC. This chain links TRBV15 with TRBJ2-1; weak D call: TRBD2 (5 bases). Germline V lookup: CDR1 LNHNV, CDR2 YYDKDF (reference sequence). The length of the CDR3 is 15 residues. V lost 0 bases to trimming and J lost 8 bases, with 14 bases between them.

The genes are TRBV7-9 and TRBJ2-2; D remains unclear. Germline V lookup: CDR1 SEHNR, CDR2 FQNEAQ (reference sequence). The CDR3 is made up of 14 amino acids. V gave up 8 bases and J gave up 3 bases, with 13 bases separating them. The DNA for the CDR3 is TGTGCCAGCTCAAGGCCAGAACACACCGGGGAGCTGTTTTTT. Translating gives CASSRPEHTGELFF.

The chain recombines TRBV6-5 with TRBJ1-2, with 8 positions matching TRBD1. V trimming: 5 bases; J trimming: 8 bases; junction bases outside the gene matches: 10. The CDR3 covers 14 residues. Germline V CDR1 and CDR2: MNHEY, SVGAGI. The CDR3 DNA sequence: TGTGCCAGCAGTCTCGCGACAGGGGCTAAAGGCTACACCTTC. It yields the protein CASSLATGAKGYTF.

The chain joins TRBV29-1 to TRBJ2-7; D unresolved. The CDR3 is made up of 12 amino acids. V was shortened by 5 bases and J by 0 bases, with 8 bases between the two germline ends. Germline V CDR1 and CDR2: SQVTM, ANQGSEA. Here the CDR3 reads CSVLGRSYEQYF. CDR3 DNA: TGCAGCGTTTTAGGCCGCTCCTACGAGCAGTACTTC.

This chain uses TRBV5-4 with TRBJ2-5, with a tentative D call TRBD2 (6 bases). Trimming removed 2 bases at V and 1 base at J, with 12 bases between. The CDR3 runs 15 residues. Germline V gene data show CDR1 as SGHNT and CDR2 as YYREEE (reference sequence). The CDR3 coding sequence is TGTGCCAGCAGCTTCCCCTTGGGAGGCCAAGAGACCCAGTACTTC. It encodes CASSFPLGGQETQYF.